These 4 T cell receptor beta chains originate from one sample sequenced in a study of blood T cell repertoires in COVID-19. Sequencing used immunoSEQ multiplex PCR; TCRdb keeps in-frame clones, though not all of them. The table records 200,000 to 250,000 clones, about 80% of them present only once. What was sequenced was PBMCs or T cells enriched from blood (not recorded which). All receptors derive from a woman in her 40s with acute COVID-19.

The chain uses TRBV19 and TRBJ2-1, with TRBD2 matching over 12 bases. The V gene end was trimmed by 6 bases and the J gene end by 4 bases; junction bases not matched to a gene: 7. This CDR3 has 16 residues. CDR1 LNHDA and CDR2 SQIVND come from the germline V gene (reference sequence). The CDR3, as DNA: TGTGCCAGTAGCGTAGGGACTAGCGGGCGTTACAATGAGCAGTTCTTC. This encodes CASSVGTSGRYNEQFF.

This sequence joins TRBV5-5 and TRBJ1-1; D ambiguous. The CDR3 has 14 residues. Between the trimmed V and J ends, which lost 0 bases and 4 bases, there was a span of 10 bases. CDR1 and CDR2 from the germline V gene are SGHKS and YYEKEE (reference sequence). The CDR3: CASSLVSGFTEAFF. Written as DNA, the CDR3 is TGTGCCAGCAGCTTGGTGTCAGGTTTCACTGAAGCTTTCTTT.

This chain joins TRBV15 and TRBJ2-1; 10 bases are a match to TRBD1. Per the germline V gene, CDR1 is LNHNV and CDR2 is YYDKDF (reference sequence). This CDR3 is built from 15 residues. The ends lost 5 bases at V and 6 bases at J; junction bases unmatched: 7. The CDR3 DNA reads as TGTGCCACCAGCTATAGACAGGGGGCGGTCAATGAGCAGTTCTTC. It yields the protein CATSYRQGAVNEQFF.

This rearrangement joins TRBV19 to TRBJ2-1; the D gene is possibly TRBD2 (5 bases). Germline lookup yields CDR1 LNHDA and CDR2 SQIVND (reference sequence). The CDR3 is made up of 13 amino acids. The V gene lost 5 bases and the J gene lost 10 bases, with 15 bases spanning the gap. CDR3 loop: CASSGGRGLEQFF. The CDR3 DNA sequence: TGTGCCAGTAGTGGCGGCCGAGGGCTCGAGCAGTTCTTC. Drawing the rest from reference TRBV19 and TRBJ2-1, the complete variable domain is DGGITQSPKYLFRKEGQNVTLSCEQNLNHDAMYWYRQDPGQGLRLIYYSQIVNDFQKGDIAEGYSVSREKKESFPLTVTSAQKNPTAFYLCASSGGRGLEQFFGPGTRLTVL.